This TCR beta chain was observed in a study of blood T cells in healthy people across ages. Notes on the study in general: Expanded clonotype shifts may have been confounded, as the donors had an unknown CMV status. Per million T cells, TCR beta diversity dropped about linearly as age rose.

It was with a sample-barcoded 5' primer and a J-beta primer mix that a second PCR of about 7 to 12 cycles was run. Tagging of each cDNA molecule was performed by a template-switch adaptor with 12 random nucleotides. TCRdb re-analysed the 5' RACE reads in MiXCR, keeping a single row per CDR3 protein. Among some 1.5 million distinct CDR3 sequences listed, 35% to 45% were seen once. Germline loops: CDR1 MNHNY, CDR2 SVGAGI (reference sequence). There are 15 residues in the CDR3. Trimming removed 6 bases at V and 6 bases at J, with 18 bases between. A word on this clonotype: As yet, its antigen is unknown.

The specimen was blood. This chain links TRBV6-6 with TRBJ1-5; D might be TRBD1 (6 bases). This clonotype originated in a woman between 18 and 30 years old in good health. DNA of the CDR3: TGTGCCAGCAGCGTTACAGGGCGTGGAGCTCAGCCCCAGCATTTT. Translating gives CASSVTGRGAQPQHF.